One sample yielded the 6 T cell receptor beta chains listed below, sequenced in a study of CD8+ T cells in alopecia areata. Reverse transcribed after extraction, RNA yielded cDNA as the sequencing template. Using immunoSEQ multiplex PCR, the repertoire was profiled, and TCRdb retains in-frame clones only, with some absent. This table holds 80,000 to 100,000 clones, 44% found once. As for treatment: oral pan-JAK inhibitor, 5-10 mg twice daily. The sample here was CD8+ T cells sorted from blood, taken at week 24, from a patient treated with tofacitinib. The receptors shown here come from a human donor with alopecia areata.

V and J are TRBV11-2 and TRBJ2-1; D is ambiguous. Germline V gene sequence: CDR1 SGHAT, CDR2 FQNNGV. The CDR3 consists of 12 residues. V was trimmed by 1 base and J by 4 bases, leaving 2 bases between them. The CDR3 DNA is TGTGCCAGCAGCTTAGCGTACAATGAGCAGTTCTTC. Protein product: CASSLAYNEQFF.

The chain carries TRBV7-9 and TRBJ2-2; D uncertain. V was clipped by 1 base and J by 4 bases, with 4 bases between them. Germline-derived CDR1 and CDR2 are SEHNR and FQNEAQ (reference sequence). The CDR3 runs 13 residues. CDR3 coding DNA: TGTGCCAGCAGCTTAGGGCGCACCGGGGAGCTGTTTTTT. Protein: CASSLGRTGELFF. Full variable domain (rest looked up from reference TRBV7-9 and TRBJ2-2): DTGVSQNPRHKITKRGQNVTFRCDPISEHNRLYWYRQTLGQGPEFLTYFQNEAQLEKSRLLSDRFSAERPKGSFSTLEIQRTEQGDSAMYLCASSLGRTGELFFGEGSRLTVL.

This clone was seen only a few times. V usage is TRBV19 and J usage is TRBJ2-2; no firm D call. The CDR3 has 12 residues. From germline, CDR1 is LNHDA and CDR2 SQIVND (reference sequence). V dropped 3 bases and J dropped 5 bases, with 4 bases sitting between them. CDR3 sequence reads: CASSIPTGELFF. The CDR3 DNA reads as TGTGCCAGTAGTATTCCTACCGGGGAGCTGTTTTTT.

This clone has more than one count but fewer than ten. V and J are TRBV19 and TRBJ1-2, with D unclear. In germline, CDR1 is LNHDA, CDR2 SQIVND (reference sequence). The CDR3 is 14 residues long. V was shortened by 3 bases and J by 6 bases, with 14 bases between the two germline ends. The CDR3 loop reads CASSIISGVDGYTF. DNA for the CDR3: TGTGCCAGTAGTATTATTTCCGGCGTAGATGGCTACACCTTC.

This clone appeared a few times. The chain recombines TRBV28 with TRBJ2-3; the D is unclear. CDR1 is MDHEN and CDR2 is SYDVKM in the germline V gene. Trimming removed 5 bases at V and 3 bases at J, with 3 bases between. This CDR3 has 11 residues. The CDR3: CASSTTDTQYF. The CDR3, as DNA: TGTGCCAGCAGTACGACAGATACGCAGTATTTT.

The CDR3 is CASSQDRGRVESGANVLTF. The CDR3 nucleotides read TGTGCCAGCAGCCAAGATCGGGGCAGGGTCGAATCTGGGGCCAACGTCCTGACTTTC. V is TRBV14 and J is TRBJ2-6; D assignment may be TRBD1 or TRBD2 (5 bases each). CDR1 SGHDN and CDR2 FVKESK come from the germline V gene. V dropped 0 bases and J dropped 1 base, with 16 bases sitting between them. The CDR3 consists of 19 residues.